These 29 T cell receptor beta chains came from one sample sequenced in a study of T cell changes during pregnancy in multiple sclerosis (dated by TCRdb to between 2018 and 2021). Library creation used the immunoSEQ multiplex PCR assay. The table comes from immuneACCESS by way of TCRdb, which keeps in-frame sequences with V and J called. Part of the clones is missing from these tables; in studies checked, under half for an unresolved V gene and the rest for unknown reasons. Recorded for this sample are 35,000 to 40,000 clones; roughly 90% of them occurred a single time. The ten largest account for around 0.52% of the sample. This sample comprised CD4+ T cells from peripheral blood mononuclear cells, obtained in the second trimester of pregnancy. These receptors were taken from a female donor with multiple sclerosis, enrolled in a pregnancy study.

The chain uses TRBV18 and TRBJ2-3, with 11 bases lining up with TRBD2. The V gene's germline CDR1 is KGHSH and CDR2 LQKENI. The CDR3 is 15 residues long. J lost 4 bases, V lost 3 bases, and 3 bases had no gene match. The CDR3 reads CASSPLAGGADTQYF. The CDR3 DNA follows: TGTGCCAGCTCACCCCTAGCGGGAGGAGCAGATACGCAGTATTTT.

Written as DNA, the CDR3 is TGCAGTGCAGGGAGAGGGGAAAAACTGTTTTTT. This sequence encodes CSAGRGEKLFF. The V and J genes are TRBV20-1 and TRBJ1-4; no clear D gene. This CDR3 has 11 residues. Germline lookup yields CDR1 DFQATT and CDR2 SNEGSKA (reference sequence). Trimming left V 6 bases short and J 8 bases short, with 10 bases between.

The chain is built from TRBV2 and TRBJ2-2, with no clear D. Germline lookup yields CDR1 SNHLY and CDR2 FYNNEI. V lost 5 bases and J lost 7, with 8 bases in between. The CDR3 consists of 12 residues. The CDR3 region has the DNA TGTGCCAGCAGTTTGACTGGCGGGGAGCTGTTTTTT. Protein sequence: CASSLTGGELFF. The whole variable domain, filled in from reference TRBV2 and TRBJ2-2, reads EPEVTQTPSHQVTQMGQEVILRCVPISNHLYFYWYRQILGQKVEFLVSFYNNEISEKSEIFDDQFSVERPDGSNFTLKIRSTKLEDSAMYFCASSLTGGELFFGEGSRLTVL.

This chain joins TRBV27 and TRBJ1-5; the D is unclear. Germline V lookup: CDR1 MNHEY, CDR2 SMNVEV (reference sequence). The V gene lost 7 bases and the J gene lost 1 base, with 17 bases spanning the gap. The CDR3 is 16 residues long. CDR3 sequence: CASKLLREGSNQPQHF. CDR3 DNA sequence: TGTGCCAGCAAACTACTCCGGGAGGGAAGCAATCAGCCCCAGCATTTT.

This clone has more than one count but fewer than ten. V is TRBV28 and J is TRBJ1-5; a possible D gene is TRBD1 (5 bases). The CDR3 is made up of 14 amino acids. Germline V lookup: CDR1 MDHEN, CDR2 SYDVKM. V shed 4 bases and J shed 7 bases, with 14 bases lying between them. CDR3 in DNA: TGTGCCAGCAGTTGGGGACTCTCGGGCCAGCCCCAGCATTTT. Amino acids: CASSWGLSGQPQHF.

The V and J genes are TRBV6-1 and TRBJ1-2; 9 bases match TRBD1. The length of the CDR3 is 15 residues. Germline trimming cut 2 bases from V and 3 bases from J; bases unmatched to any gene: 4. Germline V gene lookup returns CDR1 MNHNS and CDR2 SASEGT. CDR3 in amino acids: CASSESDRGHYGYTF. The DNA for the CDR3 is TGTGCCAGCAGTGAATCGGACAGGGGCCACTATGGCTACACCTTC.

The CDR3: CASSWDSGNTIYF. The DNA of the CDR3 is TGTGCCAGCAGCTGGGACAGTGGAAACACCATATATTTT. This chain joins TRBV7-9 and TRBJ1-3; 7 positions match TRBD1. Germline V gene sequence: CDR1 SEHNR, CDR2 FQNEAQ (reference sequence). This CDR3 is built from 13 residues. The J segment lost 3 bases and the V segment lost 4 bases, leaving 0 bases of the junction unmatched.

The V call is TRBV27, the J call TRBJ2-3; 7 bases align to TRBD2. Germline CDR1 reads MNHEY; CDR2 reads SMNVEV (reference sequence). The CDR3 extends over 15 amino acids. Unmatched junction bases numbered 6, after V lost 2 bases and J lost 4 bases. CDR3 DNA: TGTGCCAGCAGTTTAGGAGGGAGGGCCGCAGATACGCAGTATTTT. Amino acid sequence: CASSLGGRAADTQYF.

The chain joins TRBV5-1 to TRBJ2-3, with D possibly TRBD1 on 5 matching bases. This CDR3 is 18 amino acids long. Trimming left V 0 bases short and J 5 bases short, with 22 bases between. Germline loops: CDR1 SGHRS, CDR2 YFSETQ. DNA for the CDR3: TGCGCCAGCAGCTTGGAAGCCCCACAGGTACTGCTCTTAGATACGCAGTATTTT. Translated: CASSLEAPQVLLLDTQYF.

The V gene is TRBV6-5, the J gene TRBJ2-7; TRBD1 is a possible D gene (5 bases). V gave up 5 bases and J gave up 2 bases, with 10 bases separating them. The V gene's germline CDR1 is MNHEY and CDR2 SVGAGI. This CDR3 comprises 13 residues. The CDR3 sequence: CASSQQAAYEQYF. CDR3 DNA sequence: TGTGCCAGCAGTCAACAGGCCGCCTACGAGCAGTACTTC.

This clone was seen only once. The chain uses TRBV19 and TRBJ1-3; maybe TRBD1 (6 bases). Germline CDR1 reads LNHDA; CDR2 reads SQIVND (reference sequence). The germline V and J ends were trimmed by 9 bases and 0 bases, with 12 bases remaining between them. This CDR3 has 14 residues. CDR3 region: CASIGQSSGNTIYF. CDR3 nucleotides: TGTGCCAGCATCGGACAGAGCTCTGGAAACACCATATATTTT.

The genes are TRBV28 and TRBJ2-3; a possible D gene is TRBD1 (6 bases). Trimming cost V 4 bases and J 9 bases, with 11 bases left between them. Germline CDR1 is MDHEN and CDR2 is SYDVKM. This CDR3 has 12 amino acids. The CDR3 here is CASSSPQGTQYF. In DNA form, the CDR3 reads TGTGCCAGCAGTTCGCCCCAGGGGACGCAGTATTTT.

The rearrangement links TRBV7-9 to TRBJ2-1; D may be TRBD2 (6 bases). Between the trimmed V and J ends, which lost 5 bases and 5 bases, there was a span of 28 bases. The CDR3 spans 19 residues. CDR1 SEHNR and CDR2 FQNEAQ come from the germline V gene (reference sequence). The CDR3 here is CASSQRRLRDSINDNEQFF. CDR3 sequence (DNA): TGTGCCAGCAGCCAAAGACGGCTCCGGGACTCAATAAACGACAATGAGCAGTTCTTC.

The sample holds one count of this clone. The gene calls are TRBV27 and TRBJ2-5, with D possibly TRBD2 on 6 matching bases. The V gene lost 7 bases and the J gene lost 4 bases, with 16 bases spanning the gap. Looked up from germline, CDR1 is MNHEY and CDR2 is SMNVEV (reference sequence). This CDR3 region has 14 residues. The CDR3 sequence is CASKEGLASETQYF. DNA for the CDR3: TGTGCCAGCAAAGAGGGACTCGCATCAGAGACCCAGTACTTC.

The chain has TRBV18 and TRBJ2-7, with a tentative D call TRBD2 (6 bases). The CDR3 runs to 14 residues. V lost 3 bases, J lost 5 bases, and 14 bases lay in between. Germline CDR1 and CDR2: KGHSH and LQKENI. The CDR3 nucleotides are TGTGCCAGCTCACCGACGGGAGTAATCAACGAGCAGTACTTC. It specifies CASSPTGVINEQYF. Combining the CDR3 with reference TRBV18 and TRBJ2-7 gives the whole variable domain NAGVMQNPRHLVRRRGQEARLRCSPMKGHSHVYWYRQLPEEGLKFMVYLQKENIIDESGMPKERFSAEFPKEGPSILRIQQVVRGDSAAYFCASSPTGVINEQYFGPGTRLTVT.

CDR3 protein: CASSSAHQLRDTIYEQYF. CDR3 sequence (DNA): TGTGCCAGCAGCTCGGCCCACCAGCTCCGGGACACAATATACGAGCAGTACTTC. This chain uses TRBV7-9 with TRBJ2-7; a possible D gene is TRBD1 (6 bases). Germline assignment: CDR1 SEHNR and CDR2 FQNEAQ (reference sequence). The CDR3 loop spans 18 amino acids. V was clipped by 4 bases and J by 4 bases, with 26 bases between them. The complete variable domain, with remaining parts taken from reference TRBV7-9 and TRBJ2-7, reads DTGVSQNPRHKITKRGQNVTFRCDPISEHNRLYWYRQTLGQGPEFLTYFQNEAQLEKSRLLSDRFSAERPKGSFSTLEIQRTEQGDSAMYLCASSSAHQLRDTIYEQYFGPGTRLTVT.

The chain employs TRBV27 and TRBJ1-1; unclear D gene. The germline gives CDR1 MNHEY, CDR2 SMNVEV (reference sequence). Between the trimmed V and J ends, which lost 6 bases and 10 bases, there was a span of 18 bases. This CDR3 region has 13 residues. CDR3 amino acids: CASSFGFGEGAFF. CDR3 in DNA: TGTGCCAGCAGCTTCGGGTTTGGGGAGGGAGCTTTCTTT.

This rearrangement joins TRBV7-2 to TRBJ1-2, with D possibly being TRBD1 (5 bases). The CDR3 is 15 amino acids. The V and J ends lost 3 bases and 2 bases respectively, with 13 bases between them. Germline V CDR1 and CDR2: SGHTA, FQGNSA. The CDR3 here is CASSLGGTQNYGYTF. Written as DNA, the CDR3 is TGTGCCAGCAGCTTGGGGGGGACCCAGAACTATGGCTACACCTTC. Full variable domain (rest looked up from reference TRBV7-2 and TRBJ1-2): GAGVSQSPSNKVTEKGKDVELRCDPISGHTALYWYRQSLGQGLEFLIYFQGNSAPDKSGLPSDRFSAERTGGSVSTLTIQRTQQEDSAVYLCASSLGGTQNYGYTFGSGTRLTVV.

The chain carries TRBV4-1 and TRBJ2-1, with TRBD2 identical over 9 bases. Trimming at V came to 4 bases and at J to 4 bases, leaving 8 bases not matched to a gene. The CDR3 spans 16 residues. CDR1 is MGHRA and CDR2 is YSYEKL in the germline V gene. The CDR3 is CASSPRLAETYNEQFF. CDR3 DNA: TGCGCCAGCAGCCCGAGACTAGCGGAGACATACAATGAGCAGTTCTTC.

The CDR3 is CASSRIPREGQVNLYF. The CDR3, as DNA: TGCGCCAGCAGCCGGATTCCGCGGGAGGGCCAGGTGAACTTATACTTC. This rearrangement joins TRBV5-1 to TRBJ2-5; 9 positions agree with TRBD2. This CDR3 is built from 16 residues. Germline V gene lookup returns CDR1 SGHRS and CDR2 YFSETQ. Trimming at V came to 4 bases and at J to 14 bases, leaving 21 bases not matched to a gene.

The genes are TRBV29-1 and TRBJ2-7, with 9 bases identical to TRBD1. V shed 7 bases, J shed 0 bases, and the junction held 10 bases outside the gene matches. The CDR3 consists of 15 residues. Germline V lookup: CDR1 SQVTM, CDR2 ANQGSEA. For the CDR3, the DNA is TGCAGCGCCACCATCGGACAGGGGCTCTCCTACGAGCAGTACTTC. Translated: CSATIGQGLSYEQYF.

V usage is TRBV21-1 and J usage is TRBJ2-7; TRBD2 was called by the table and not checked on the DNA. TRBV21-1 is marked as a pseudogene. This CDR3 comprises 16 residues. CDR3 region: CASSKALPAGALKAYF. In nucleotides, the CDR3 is TGTGCCAGCAGCAAAGCGCTCCCAGCGGGAGCCTTGAAGGCGTACTTC.

This rearrangement joins TRBV18 to TRBJ2-7; 8 nucleotides align to TRBD2. The germline gives CDR1 KGHSH, CDR2 LQKENI. The J segment lost 4 bases and the V segment lost 3 bases, leaving 8 bases of the junction unmatched. This CDR3 has 15 amino acids. As DNA, the CDR3 is TGTGCCAGCTCACCCATTAGCGGGACGGATTACGAGCAGTACTTC. Protein: CASSPISGTDYEQYF.

The J gene is TRBJ2-7, the V gene TRBV7-8; D ambiguous. The V and J ends lost 1 base and 3 bases respectively, with 4 bases between them. CDR1 is SGHVS, CDR2 FQNEAQ, per germline. The CDR3 consists of 12 residues. The chain's CDR3 is CASSLDYYEQYF. The CDR3 bases are TGTGCCAGCAGCTTAGATTACTACGAGCAGTACTTC.

This clone was recorded once. The genes are TRBV2 and TRBJ1-2; 7 bases line up with TRBD1. From germline, CDR1 is SNHLY and CDR2 FYNNEI. The CDR3 covers 13 residues. V shed 8 bases and J 1 base; nucleotides not matched to a gene: 4. CDR3 protein: CASFDRVNYGYTF. The CDR3 region has the DNA TGTGCCAGCTTCGACAGGGTTAACTATGGCTACACCTTC. Full variable domain (rest looked up from reference TRBV2 and TRBJ1-2): EPEVTQTPSHQVTQMGQEVILRCVPISNHLYFYWYRQILGQKVEFLVSFYNNEISEKSEIFDDQFSVERPDGSNFTLKIRSTKLEDSAMYFCASFDRVNYGYTFGSGTRLTVV.

The chain uses TRBV7-8 and TRBJ1-2; 8 nucleotides line up with TRBD1. Per germline, CDR1 SGHVS and CDR2 FQNEAQ. The trim removed 5 bases at V and 3 bases at J, leaving 11 bases unmatched. The length of the CDR3 is 16 residues. The CDR3 protein is CASSRYAGGGHYGYTF. CDR3 in DNA: TGTGCCAGCAGCCGTTATGCAGGGGGCGGACACTATGGCTACACCTTC.

The chain joins TRBV2 to TRBJ2-7, with D possibly matching TRBD2 (5 bases). CDR1 is SNHLY and CDR2 is FYNNEI in the germline V gene. The CDR3 totals 16 residues. Trimming took off 8 bases at V and 1 base at J, with 21 bases between the two ends. The CDR3 sequence: CASHKDLMRVSYEQYF. The CDR3 DNA follows: TGTGCCAGCCACAAGGACCTTATGAGGGTGTCCTACGAGCAGTACTTC.

V usage is TRBV11-3 and J usage is TRBJ1-1, with D uncertain. Trimming took off 4 bases at V and 2 bases at J, with 20 bases between the two ends. Germline V gene lookup returns CDR1 SGHNT and CDR2 YENEEA. This CDR3 is built from 17 residues. CDR3 coding DNA: TGTGCCAGCAGCTCTCCTTGGTCCCGGGAGGGCAACACTGAAGCTTTCTTT. Protein sequence: CASSSPWSREGNTEAFF.

The V call is TRBV7-3, the J call TRBJ2-3; D is possibly TRBD2 (5 bases). Trimming removed 3 bases at V and 4 bases at J, with 11 bases between. The CDR3 is 14 amino acids. Germline loops: CDR1 SGHTA, CDR2 FQGTGA. The CDR3 spells CASSLSLASDTQYF. Here the CDR3 DNA reads TGTGCCAGCAGCTTGAGTCTAGCCTCAGATACGCAGTATTTT.